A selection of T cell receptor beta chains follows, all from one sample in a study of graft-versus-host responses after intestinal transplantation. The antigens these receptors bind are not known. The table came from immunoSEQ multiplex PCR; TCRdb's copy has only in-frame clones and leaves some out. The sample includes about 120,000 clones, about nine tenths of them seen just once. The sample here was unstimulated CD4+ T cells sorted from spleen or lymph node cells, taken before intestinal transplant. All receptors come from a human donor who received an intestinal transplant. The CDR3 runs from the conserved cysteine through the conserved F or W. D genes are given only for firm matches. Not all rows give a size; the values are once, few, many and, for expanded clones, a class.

CASSLTGITYEQYF | TGTGCCAGCAGCTTAACGGGGATCACCTACGAGCAGTACTTC | - | TRBJ2-7 | - | TRBV7-8
CASSRTSGYEQYF | TGTGCCAGCAGTAGGACTAGCGGATACGAGCAGTACTTC | TRBD2 | TRBJ2-7 | - | TRBV27
CASSGGLYTGELFF | TGTGCCAGTAGTGGGGGACTGTACACCGGGGAGCTGTTTTTT | - | TRBJ2-2 | once | TRBV19
CASSQGTGDSPLHF | TGCGCCAGCAGCCAAGGGACAGGGGATTCACCCCTCCACTTT | TRBD1 | TRBJ1-6 | - | TRBV4-3
CASKARDRGSGELFF | TGCGCCAGCAAAGCCCGGGACAGGGGGTCGGGGGAGCTGTTTTTT | TRBD1 | TRBJ2-2 | - | TRBV4-3
CASSIVGGKYNEQFF | TGTGCCAGTAGTATAGTTGGCGGCAAATACAATGAGCAGTTCTTC | - | TRBJ2-1 | - | TRBV19
CASSLAGASSSYEQYF | TGCGCCAGCAGCCTGGCAGGGGCCTCAAGCTCCTACGAGCAGTACTTC | - | TRBJ2-7 | - | TRBV5-1
CASKSNTHIQYF | TGTGCCTCCAAATCAAACACCCACATTCAGTACTTC | - | TRBJ2-4 | once | TRBV6-5
CASSEYVTGDEKLFF | TGTGCCAGCTCAGAGTATGTGACAGGGGATGAAAAACTGTTTTTT | TRBD1 | TRBJ1-4 | - | TRBV18
CASSLLQGNTIYF | TGTGCCAGCAGTTTATTACAAGGAAACACCATATATTTT | - | TRBJ1-3 | - | TRBV27
CAISGTGLTDTQYF | TGTGCCATCAGTGGGACAGGCCTCACAGATACGCAGTATTTT | TRBD1 | TRBJ2-3 | - | TRBV10-3
CASSLGAGVSYEQYF | TGCGCCAGCAGCTTGGGAGCGGGGGTATCCTACGAGCAGTACTTC | TRBD2 | TRBJ2-7 | - | TRBV5-1
CASSPFQGLAGATDTQYF | TGTGCCAGCAGCCCCTTCCAGGGACTAGCGGGAGCCACAGATACGCAGTATTTT | TRBD2 | TRBJ2-3 | - | TRBV9
CASSRTSVNTGELFF | TGTGCCAGCAGCCGGACTAGCGTGAACACCGGGGAGCTGTTTTTT | TRBD2 | TRBJ2-2 | - | TRBV2
CASSVGTSANNEQFF | TGTGCCAGCAGCGTAGGGACTAGCGCTAACAATGAGCAGTTCTTC | TRBD2 | TRBJ2-1 | - | TRBV9
CASSRGIAGAETQYF | TGTGCCAGCAGCAGGGGGATAGCGGGAGCTGAGACCCAGTACTTC | TRBD2 | TRBJ2-5 | - | TRBV7-8
CASSLMVRGELFF | TGTGCCAGCAGCTTGATGGTCCGGGGGGAGCTGTTTTTT | - | TRBJ2-2 | few | TRBV5-6
CATGGVGLSGANVLTF | TGTGCCACCGGCGGGGTAGGGCTCTCTGGGGCCAACGTCCTGACTTTC | - | TRBJ2-6 | once | TRBV6-6
CASSLARTGIYYGYTF | TGTGCCAGCAGCTTGGCCCGGACAGGCATATACTATGGCTACACCTTC | TRBD1 | TRBJ1-2 | once | TRBV5-6
CASSPLAGGLSTDTQYF | TGTGCCAGCTCACCCCTGGCGGGGGGCCTTAGCACAGATACGCAGTATTTT | TRBD2 | TRBJ2-3 | - | TRBV18
CASSSTGDGTEAFF | TGCGCCAGCAGCTCGACAGGGGACGGCACTGAAGCTTTCTTT | TRBD1 | TRBJ1-1 | - | TRBV5-1
CASRLAGTGYNEQYF | TGTGCCAGCAGATTAGCTGGGACAGGGTATAACGAGCAGTACTTC | TRBD1 | TRBJ2-7 | - | TRBV28
CSVDRGRNTEAFF | TGCAGCGTTGACAGGGGGCGAAACACTGAAGCTTTCTTT | TRBD1 | TRBJ1-1 | few | TRBV29-1
CAISGVGGGGITEAFF | TGTGCCATCAGTGGCGTCGGGGGCGGGGGCATCACTGAAGCTTTCTTT | - | TRBJ1-1 | - | TRBV10-3
CASSSQTEFYGYTF | TGTGCCAGCAGTTCCCAGACAGAATTCTATGGCTACACCTTC | - | TRBJ1-2 | once | TRBV28
CASSLRGSTDTQYF | TGTGCCAGCAGCTTAAGGGGTAGCACAGATACGCAGTATTTT | - | TRBJ2-3 | - | TRBV5-6
CASSRDRAEKLFF | TGTGCCAGCAGCCGGGACAGGGCTGAAAAACTGTTTTTT | TRBD1 | TRBJ1-4 | once | TRBV5-6
CASSVGGNGYTF | TGTGCCAGCAGCGTAGGAGGGAACGGCTACACCTTC | - | TRBJ1-2 | - | TRBV9
CASSLTGEGNQPQHF | TGCGCCAGCAGCTTGACGGGGGAAGGTAATCAGCCCCAGCATTTT | - | TRBJ1-5 | few | TRBV5-1
CASSAPGQASYGYTF | TGTGCCAGTAGTGCTCCGGGACAGGCTTCCTATGGCTACACCTTC | TRBD1 | TRBJ1-2 | - | TRBV19
CASSRGGEQFF | TGTGCCAGCAGCCGCGGGGGGGAGCAGTTCTTC | TRBD2 | TRBJ2-1 | - | TRBV6-5
CASSPSSVFVSEQYF | TGTGCCAGCAGCCCGTCTAGCGTCTTCGTATCCGAGCAGTACTTC | - | TRBJ2-7 | - | TRBV5-4